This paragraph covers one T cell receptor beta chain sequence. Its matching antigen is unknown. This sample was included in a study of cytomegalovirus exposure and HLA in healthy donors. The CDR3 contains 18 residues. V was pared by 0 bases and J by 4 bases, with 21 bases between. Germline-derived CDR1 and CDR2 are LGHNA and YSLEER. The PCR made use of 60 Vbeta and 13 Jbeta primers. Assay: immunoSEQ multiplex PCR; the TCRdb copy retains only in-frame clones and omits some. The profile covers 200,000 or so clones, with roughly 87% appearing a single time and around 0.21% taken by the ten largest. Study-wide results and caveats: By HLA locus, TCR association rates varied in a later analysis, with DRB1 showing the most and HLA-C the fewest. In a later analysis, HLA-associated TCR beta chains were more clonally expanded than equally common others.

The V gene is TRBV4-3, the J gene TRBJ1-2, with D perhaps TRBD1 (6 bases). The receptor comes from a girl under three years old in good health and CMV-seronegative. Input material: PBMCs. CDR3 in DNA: TGCGCCAGCAGCCAAGATCCTACCCCCGGGACACTTACCTATGGCTACACCTTC. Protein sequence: CASSQDPTPGTLTYGYTF.